Following are 9 T cell receptor beta chains from one sample sequenced in a study of Ad26.COV2.S vaccination and SARS-CoV-2 variants. Assay: immunoSEQ multiplex PCR; the TCRdb copy retains only in-frame clones and omits some. The sample lists under 250,000 clones, around nine tenths occurring once. The sample's treatment: approximately 18 received Ad26.COV2.S at low or high dose, single or two shots; about five received placebo; per-sample allocation not given. Day 63 following the first vaccine or placebo injection was when the samples were taken. The sequencing here drew on peripheral blood, taken in a trial of Ad26.COV2.S vaccine versus placebo. All receptors come from a person between 18 and 65 years old who received the Ad26.COV2.S COVID-19 vaccine or a placebo.

V and J are TRBV9 and TRBJ2-1, with 7 bases matching TRBD2. V dropped 4 bases and J dropped 2; count of bases not matched to a gene: 6. The CDR3 has 15 amino acids. CDR1 SGDLS and CDR2 YYNGEE come from the germline V gene. The CDR3 DNA reads as TGTGCCAGCAGCCCAAGCGGGGTGACCTACAATGAGCAGTTCTTC. Translating gives CASSPSGVTYNEQFF.

The chain joins TRBV7-3 to TRBJ2-3; D tentatively reads TRBD1 or TRBD2 (7 bases each). V shed 3 bases and J shed 4 bases, with 14 bases lying between them. This CDR3 has 15 amino acids. The V gene's germline CDR1 is SGHTA and CDR2 FQGTGA. The CDR3: CASSFQGGAADTQYF. The CDR3 DNA is TGTGCCAGCAGCTTCCAGGGGGGGGCTGCAGATACGCAGTATTTT.

In its sample, this clone was seen a few times. The chain employs TRBV15 and TRBJ2-1; D gene unclear. Germline V lookup: CDR1 LNHNV, CDR2 YYDKDF (reference sequence). V was cut by 0 bases and J by 4 bases, with 13 bases left in between. The CDR3 runs to 16 residues. The CDR3 spells CATSRDWKGSYNEQFF. Here the CDR3 DNA reads TGTGCCACCAGCAGAGATTGGAAGGGCTCTTACAATGAGCAGTTCTTC.

The chain carries TRBV15 and TRBJ1-4, with TRBD1 matching 7 bases. Germline CDR1 LNHNV, CDR2 YYDKDF (reference sequence). V shed 5 bases, J shed 1 base, and the junction held 7 bases outside the gene matches. CDR3 length: 16 residues. This CDR3 is CATSLRTGVTNEKLFF. CDR3 nucleotides: TGTGCCACCAGCCTACGAACAGGGGTAACTAATGAAAAACTGTTTTTT.

The V and J genes are TRBV11-3 and TRBJ2-1, with 16 positions matching TRBD2. CDR1 is SGHNT, CDR2 YENEEA, per germline. The CDR3 has 18 amino acids. Trimming at V came to 3 bases and at J to 6 bases, leaving 8 bases not matched to a gene. Here the CDR3 reads CASSFSGTSGGAINEQFF. The CDR3 nucleotides are TGTGCCAGCAGCTTTTCCGGGACTAGCGGGGGGGCGATCAATGAGCAGTTCTTC.

The genes are TRBV4-3 and TRBJ2-2; D gene ambiguous. V gave up 2 bases and J gave up 3 bases, with 7 bases separating them. This CDR3 region has 14 residues. Germline lookup yields CDR1 LGHNA and CDR2 YSLEER. The DNA for the CDR3 is TGCGCCAGCAGCCAAAACTCCTACACCGGGGAGCTGTTTTTT. This encodes CASSQNSYTGELFF.

J is TRBJ2-1 and V is TRBV7-9; 8 bases match TRBD1. The V gene's germline CDR1 is SEHNR and CDR2 FQNEAQ (reference sequence). Trimming cost V 4 bases and J 7 bases; bases outside gene matches: 12. This CDR3 has 16 amino acids. The CDR3 loop reads CASSSLWTGMRNEQFF. CDR3 sequence (DNA): TGTGCCAGCAGCTCCTTATGGACAGGGATGAGAAATGAGCAGTTCTTC.

This chain joins TRBV6-5 and TRBJ2-7; 8 nucleotides match TRBD2. The CDR3 extends over 14 amino acids. Trimming took 2 bases from V and 2 from J; bases not matched to a gene: 2. Germline lookup yields CDR1 MNHEY and CDR2 SVGAGI. The CDR3 sequence: CASSYASGPYEQYF. Written as DNA, the CDR3 is TGTGCCAGCAGTTACGCTAGCGGGCCCTACGAGCAGTACTTC.

The V gene is TRBV6-5, the J gene TRBJ2-5; D is possibly TRBD2 (5 bases). The CDR3 extends over 14 amino acids. Trimming left V 5 bases short and J 1 base short, with 11 bases between. The germline gives CDR1 MNHEY, CDR2 SVGAGI. The CDR3 bases are TGTGCCAGCAGTATTACTAGTGGCCAAGAGACCCAGTACTTC. Translation: CASSITSGQETQYF.